Each of the 26 T cell receptor beta chains below was sequenced from the same sample in a study of identical twins. Each CDR3 protein is one row after TCRdb ran MiXCR on the 5' RACE reads. The top ten clones hold 3% to 3.5% of a sample with some 270,000 distinct CDR3 sequences, around 8.3% of them seen once. These data were likewise used in another study, on yellow fever vaccine responses in identical twins.

The specimen sequenced was CD8+ T cells sorted from blood. The receptor source for this set is a woman aged 18-29 years in good health.

This clonotype came up many times. The V gene is TRBV12-3 or TRBV12-4, the J gene TRBJ2-5; 10 positions match TRBD1. With V trimmed by 6 bases and J by 5 bases, 3 bases remained unmatched. This CDR3 has 13 residues. Here the CDR3 reads CASSPGQGETQYF. CDR3 in DNA: TGTGCCAGCAGCCCGGGACAGGGGGAGACCCAGTACTTC.

A few counts support this clonotype. The chain employs TRBV7-8 and TRBJ2-1, with D unresolved. Germline CDR1 reads SGHVS; CDR2 reads FQNEAQ. The ends were cut back, 5 bases at V and 6 bases at J, with 11 bases in the middle. The CDR3 sequence is 13 residues long. DNA for the CDR3: TGTGCCAGCAGCCCTCCGATAGGCAATGAGCAGTTCTTC. Translated, it gives CASSPPIGNEQFF.

This clonotype was counted at least ten times. This chain links TRBV4-1 with TRBJ2-3; 10 bases are shared with TRBD1. The CDR3 covers 16 residues. V trimming: 4 bases; J trimming: 3 bases; junction bases outside the gene matches: 7. Germline lookup yields CDR1 MGHRA and CDR2 YSYEKL. The CDR3 is CASSLDRGRGTDTQYF. As DNA, the CDR3 is TGCGCCAGCAGCCTCGACAGGGGGCGCGGGACAGATACGCAGTATTTT.

This clonotype has at least ten counts. The CDR3 is CASSRPEPEQFF. CDR3 DNA sequence: TGTGCCAGCAGCCGACCGGAACCTGAGCAGTTCTTC. J is TRBJ2-1 and V is TRBV11-2; D uncertain. V dropped 5 bases and J dropped 9 bases, with 11 bases sitting between them. CDR3 length equals 12 residues. From germline, CDR1 is SGHAT and CDR2 FQNNGV.

This rearrangement joins TRBV6-5 to TRBJ2-7; D is uncertain. Germline V gene lookup returns CDR1 MNHEY and CDR2 SVGAGI. This CDR3 region has 11 residues. The ends were cut back, 5 bases at V and 3 bases at J, with 5 bases in the middle. The CDR3 sequence: CASSIGYEQYF. Here the CDR3 DNA reads TGTGCCAGCAGTATCGGCTACGAGCAGTACTTC.

DNA for the CDR3: TGTGCCAGCACCGACAAATTACAGGTCTATGGCTACACCTTC. Its protein product is CASTDKLQVYGYTF. V gene TRBV12-3 or TRBV12-4 combines with J gene TRBJ1-2; a weak D match, TRBD1 (5 bases). The CDR3 runs 14 residues. V lost 7 bases, J lost 4 bases, and 16 bases lay in between.

V is TRBV20-1 and J is TRBJ2-7, with TRBD2 as a possible D gene (6 bases). The ends were cut back, 5 bases at V and 3 bases at J, with 17 bases in the middle. The CDR3 totals 14 residues. Germline V gives CDR1 DFQATT, CDR2 SNEGSKA (reference sequence). DNA of the CDR3: TGCAGTGCTGTGGGACTTTCCGCCATCTACGAGCAGTACTTC. This translates into CSAVGLSAIYEQYF.

The V call is TRBV10-1, the J call TRBJ2-7; TRBD1 agrees at 8 bases. V trimming: 4 bases; J trimming: 1 base; junction bases outside the gene matches: 12. The CDR3 covers 17 residues. Germline loops: CDR1 WNHNN, CDR2 SYGVQD (reference sequence). CDR3 nucleotide sequence: TGCGCCAGCAGTGGGGGACAGGCCAAAAAAGGATCCTACGAGCAGTACTTC. It yields the protein CASSGGQAKKGSYEQYF.

This clonotype was seen a handful of times. This sequence joins TRBV7-3 and TRBJ2-1, with TRBD2 matching over 11 bases. From germline, CDR1 is SGHTA and CDR2 FQGTGA. J lost 3 bases, V lost 3 bases, and 4 bases had no gene match. The CDR3 covers 16 residues. The CDR3 nucleotides read TGTGCCAGCAGCTTGACTAGCGGGGACTTCTACAATGAGCAGTTCTTC. It codes for CASSLTSGDFYNEQFF.

The genes are TRBV20-1 and TRBJ1-1; no firm D call. Germline lookup yields CDR1 DFQATT and CDR2 SNEGSKA (reference sequence). Between the trimmed V and J ends, which lost 0 bases and 8 bases, there was a span of 10 bases. This CDR3 has 12 residues. The CDR3 DNA sequence: TGCAGTGCTAGAGATGAGTCAGGAGAAGCTTTCTTT. Translated, it gives CSARDESGEAFF.

The V and J genes are TRBV27 and TRBJ2-5; D remains unclear. The CDR3 is made up of 15 amino acids. Germline CDR1 reads MNHEY; CDR2 reads SMNVEV (reference sequence). V gave up 0 bases and J gave up 2 bases, with 10 bases separating them. CDR3 coding DNA: TGTGCCAGCAGTTTATCCACAGCAACGCAAGAGACCCAGTACTTC. Encoded protein: CASSLSTATQETQYF.

This clonotype was recorded a few times. This chain uses TRBV12-3 or TRBV12-4 with TRBJ1-1, with TRBD1 as a possible D gene (6 bases). The CDR3 loop spans 14 amino acids. Trimming cost V 7 bases and J 3 bases, with 15 bases left between them. CDR3 sequence: CASILTGRDTEAFF. The CDR3 DNA reads as TGTGCCAGCATCCTTACAGGGCGGGACACTGAAGCTTTCTTT.

This clonotype was observed at least ten times. V and J are TRBV11-1 and TRBJ2-7; TRBD2 aligns across 10 bases. V lost 4 bases and J lost 0; bases outside the gene matches: 15. The length of the CDR3 is 19 residues. CDR1 SGHAT and CDR2 FQDESV come from the germline V gene (reference sequence). This chain's CDR3 is CASSSLLAGLKPNSYEQYF. The CDR3 DNA reads as TGTGCCAGCAGCTCCTTACTAGCGGGACTAAAGCCTAACTCCTACGAGCAGTACTTC.

This clonotype was detected ten times or more. CDR3 sequence reads: CAISDFGLAGDTQYF. CDR3 sequence (DNA): TGTGCCATCAGTGATTTCGGACTAGCCGGAGATACGCAGTATTTT. V is TRBV10-3 and J is TRBJ2-3, with TRBD2 matching over 8 bases. Germline V gene lookup returns CDR1 ENHRY and CDR2 SYGVKD. This CDR3 spans 15 amino acids. V dropped 3 bases and J dropped 5; count of bases not matched to a gene: 7.

This chain joins TRBV7-9 and TRBJ2-6; tentative D call: TRBD2 (5 bases). CDR3 length: 17 amino acids. With 4 bases removed from V and 0 bases from J, the gap between germline ends came to 13 bases. CDR1 SEHNR and CDR2 FQNEAQ come from the germline V gene (reference sequence). In DNA, the CDR3 is TGTGCCAGCAGCTCTGCCGACGGGGACTCTGGGGCCAACGTCCTGACTTTC. It translates to CASSSADGDSGANVLTF.

This clonotype was seen a few times. The chain combines TRBV27 with TRBJ2-3, with TRBD2 matching over 7 bases. V lost 5 bases to trimming and J lost 6 bases; unmatched junction nucleotides: 14. The CDR3 length is 16 residues. Germline V gene lookup returns CDR1 MNHEY and CDR2 SMNVEV (reference sequence). CDR3 nucleotide sequence: TGTGCCAGCAGTCCCAACGGGTGGGGGGGTACGGATACGCAGTATTTT. Protein: CASSPNGWGGTDTQYF.

This clonotype was recorded a few times. The chain joins TRBV4-2 to TRBJ2-7, with TRBD2 matching over 11 bases. This CDR3 has 15 amino acids. V gave up 4 bases and J gave up 0 bases; unmatched junction bases: 2. Germline CDR1 reads LGHNA; CDR2 reads YNFKEQ. CDR3 protein: CASSPGLADSYEQYF. In DNA form, the CDR3 reads TGTGCCAGCAGCCCGGGACTAGCGGACTCCTACGAGCAGTACTTC.

The sample holds many counts of this clonotype. The chain recombines TRBV12-3 or TRBV12-4 with TRBJ2-7; no firm D call. Between the trimmed V and J ends, which lost 5 bases and 6 bases, there was a span of 17 bases. The CDR3 is made up of 14 amino acids. The DNA for the CDR3 is TGTGCCAGCAGTAACCCGGGCCCGACACCCGAGCAGTACTTC. The encoded protein is CASSNPGPTPEQYF.

This clonotype was detected a few times. The genes are TRBV12-3 or TRBV12-4 and TRBJ2-7, with TRBD1 matching 7 bases. CDR3 size: 16 residues. V gave up 6 bases and J gave up 4 bases; unmatched junction bases: 15. DNA for the CDR3: TGTGCCAGCAGACCCTCGGGACAGTACCCTTTTTACGAGCAGTACTTC. It specifies CASRPSGQYPFYEQYF.

Many counts were recorded for this clonotype. The chain has TRBV12-3 or TRBV12-4 and TRBJ2-5, with 10 nucleotides matching TRBD2. This CDR3 is built from 15 residues. V dropped 3 bases and J dropped 4; count of bases not matched to a gene: 5. CDR3 protein: CASSFSASGGETQYF. The DNA of the CDR3 is TGTGCCAGCAGTTTTTCGGCTAGCGGGGGAGAGACCCAGTACTTC.

The genes are TRBV4-1 and TRBJ1-1, with a possible D match to TRBD1 (6 bases). The germline CDR1 and CDR2 sequences are MGHRA and YSYEKL. V lost 1 base, J lost 4 bases, and 16 bases lay in between. The CDR3 runs to 16 residues. The CDR3 DNA reads as TGCGCCAGCAGCCAAGTAGGGGCAGGGGCGAGCACTGAAGCTTTCTTT. Encoded protein: CASSQVGAGASTEAFF.

This clonotype has a count of ten or more. The chain links TRBV6-5 to TRBJ2-1; 7 positions match TRBD2. Trimming took 2 bases from V and 5 from J; bases not matched to a gene: 9. The V gene's germline CDR1 is MNHEY and CDR2 SVGAGI. This CDR3 comprises 16 residues. CDR3 sequence reads: CASSYGLDPLHNEQFF. CDR3 bases: TGTGCCAGCAGTTACGGACTAGACCCCCTCCACAATGAGCAGTTCTTC.

The V gene is TRBV24-1, the J gene TRBJ1-5, with 9 positions matching TRBD1. Looked up from germline, CDR1 is KGHDR and CDR2 is SFDVKD. This CDR3 has 15 amino acids. V dropped 7 bases and J dropped 2; count of bases not matched to a gene: 5. The CDR3 DNA reads TGTGCCACCAGCCCGGACAGGGGAGGCAATCAGCCCCAGCATTTT. Translation: CATSPDRGGNQPQHF.

The gene calls are TRBV5-1 and TRBJ2-1; TRBD2 matches at 12 bases. Germline V gene lookup returns CDR1 SGHRS and CDR2 YFSETQ. Trimming took 3 bases from V and 10 from J; bases not matched to a gene: 11. This CDR3 comprises 16 residues. DNA of the CDR3: TGCGCCAGCAGCTCCCCTAGCGGGGGGGCTTTAGCGGAGCAGTTCTTC. Translated: CASSSPSGGALAEQFF. Looking up the rest from reference TRBV5-1 and TRBJ2-1 gives the full variable domain: KAGVTQTPRYLIKTRGQQVTLSCSPISGHRSVSWYQQTPGQGLQFLFEYFSETQRNKGNFPGRFSGRQFSNSRSEMNVSTLELGDSALYLCASSSPSGGALAEQFFGPGTRLTVL.

In this sample, this clonotype turned up a few times. The V gene is TRBV24-1, the J gene TRBJ2-1; TRBD2 is a possible D gene (6 bases). Trimming pared 4 bases from V and 6 bases from J, leaving 21 bases between. The CDR3 is 17 amino acids. Germline V gene sequence: CDR1 KGHDR, CDR2 SFDVKD. CDR3 bases: TGTGCCACCAGTGAGGGAGGACCTGCTCGCACGGTCAATGAGCAGTTCTTC. The encoded protein is CATSEGGPARTVNEQFF.

The rearrangement uses TRBV6-2 or TRBV6-3 and TRBJ1-1; D is unclear. CDR1 is MNHEY and CDR2 is SVGEGT in the germline V gene. This CDR3 is 13 amino acids long. V dropped 8 bases and J dropped 4 bases, with 14 bases sitting between them. CDR3 residues: CASDWGVGTEAFF. The CDR3 coding sequence is TGTGCCAGCGATTGGGGTGTAGGCACTGAAGCTTTCTTT.